This entry concerns a single TCR beta chain. The sample belongs to a study of blood T cell repertoires in COVID-19. Study background: Acute and convalescent COVID-19 specimens originated in the United States, Italy and Spain. T cells, B-cell-depleted T cells, or PBMCs provided the cDNA or gDNA that served as material.

Per the original methods: How many nucleated cells were present was estimated from reference gene primer amplification. Sequencing used immunoSEQ multiplex PCR; TCRdb keeps in-frame clones, though not all of them. That table gives V, J and clone size, and the DNA gave D and trimming. This sample yields about 160,000 clones, of which about 89% are seen a single time; about 3% belongs to the top ten. The CDR3 consists of 17 residues. Germline V gives CDR1 SGHAT, CDR2 FQNNGV. Trimming cost V 5 bases and J 4 bases; bases outside gene matches: 8. This sequence joins TRBV11-2 and TRBJ2-2; TRBD2 agrees at 12 bases. The sample taken for sequencing was peripheral blood. This clonotype originated in a man aged 60-69 years with acute or convalescent COVID-19. CDR3 bases: TGTGCCAGCAGCCCACGACTAGCGGGGGCCATCACCGGGGAGCTGTTTTTT. The encoded protein is CASSPRLAGAITGELFF.